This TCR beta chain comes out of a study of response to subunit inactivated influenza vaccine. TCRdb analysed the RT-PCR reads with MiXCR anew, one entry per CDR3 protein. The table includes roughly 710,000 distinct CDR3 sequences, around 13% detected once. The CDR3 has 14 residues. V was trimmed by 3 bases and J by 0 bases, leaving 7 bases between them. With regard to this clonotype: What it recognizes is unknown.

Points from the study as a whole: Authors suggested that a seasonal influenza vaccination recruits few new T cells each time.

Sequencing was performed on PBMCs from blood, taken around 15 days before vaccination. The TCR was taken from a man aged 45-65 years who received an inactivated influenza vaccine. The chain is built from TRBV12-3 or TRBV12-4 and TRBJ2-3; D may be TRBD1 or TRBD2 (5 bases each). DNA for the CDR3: TGTGCCAGCAGTTTCTGGGACAGCACAGATACGCAGTATTTT. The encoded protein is CASSFWDSTDTQYF.